These 12 T cell receptor beta chains were sequenced from one sample in a study of OX40 agonist ivuxolimab in advanced cancers. TCRdb's copy holds only in-frame clones and misses some; the assay was immunoSEQ multiplex PCR. The sample holds about 83,000 clones, around 90% seen once. Sequencing used CD4+ or CD8+ T cells sorted from blood, obtained in a trial of the OX40 agonist ivuxolimab. These receptors were collected from an adult with an advanced solid tumor such as melanoma, head and neck, liver or kidney cancer.

This clone was seen just once. V and J are TRBV28 and TRBJ1-2; possible D gene TRBD1, 6 bases. The CDR3 is 14 amino acids. Between the trimmed V and J ends, which lost 4 bases and 5 bases, there was a span of 14 bases. Germline-derived CDR1 and CDR2 are MDHEN and SYDVKM. The CDR3 nucleotides read TGTGCCAGCAGTTCATCTTGGACAGCTTATGGCTACACCTTC. Protein sequence: CASSSSWTAYGYTF.

The V and J genes are TRBV28 and TRBJ1-5; D perhaps matches TRBD1 (6 bases). Germline CDR1 reads MDHEN; CDR2 reads SYDVKM. V was pared by 8 bases and J by 6 bases, with 11 bases between. CDR3 length: 12 amino acids. Written as DNA, the CDR3 is TGTGCCAGCGGTTGGGGGGCTCAGCCCCAGCATTTT. Residues: CASGWGAQPQHF.

The chain has TRBV28 and TRBJ2-1; the D gene is possibly TRBD2 (6 bases). Trimming pared 6 bases from V and 2 bases from J, leaving 17 bases between. The CDR3 has 16 residues. Germline loops: CDR1 MDHEN, CDR2 SYDVKM. The CDR3 loop is CASRLGGSGTYNEQFF. CDR3 coding DNA: TGTGCCAGCAGGTTGGGTGGTAGCGGTACCTACAATGAGCAGTTCTTC.

Only one count was recorded for this clone. The chain couples TRBV28 to TRBJ2-1; no clear D. Trimming removed 2 bases from V and 4 bases from J, with 15 bases in between. Germline V gene lookup returns CDR1 MDHEN and CDR2 SYDVKM. This CDR3 contains 16 residues. The CDR3 DNA follows: TGTGCCAGCAGTTTAAGAAGACTCCTCCCTTACAATGAGCAGTTCTTC. Translated: CASSLRRLLPYNEQFF.

The rearrangement links TRBV7-7 to TRBJ2-5; 8 bases fit TRBD2. The CDR3 has 16 residues. Germline-derived CDR1 and CDR2 are SSHAT and FNYEAQ (reference sequence). V was clipped by 6 bases and J by 1 base; unmatched bases: 10. The CDR3 loop reads CASRGWGLAGQETQYF. CDR3 nucleotide sequence: TGTGCCAGCAGGGGGTGGGGGCTAGCGGGCCAAGAGACCCAGTACTTC. Variable domain in full (rest from reference TRBV7-7 and TRBJ2-5): GAGVSQSPRYKVTKRGQDVTLRCDPISSHATLYWYQQALGQGPEFLTYFNYEAQPDKSGLPSDRFSAERPEGSISTLTIQRTEQRDSAMYRCASRGWGLAGQETQYFGPGTRLLVL.

The chain has TRBV7-2 and TRBJ2-1, with 9 bases aligning to TRBD2. Germline CDR1 is SGHTA and CDR2 is FQGNSA. The CDR3 is made up of 16 amino acids. Germline trimming cut 0 bases from V and 6 bases from J; bases unmatched to any gene: 6. This CDR3 is CASSLAPGLAVNEQFF. CDR3 coding DNA: TGTGCCAGCAGCTTAGCGCCGGGACTAGCTGTCAATGAGCAGTTCTTC.

The CDR3 reads CASSLQGKPSGGYTF. The DNA for the CDR3 is TGCGCCAGCAGCTTACAAGGGAAACCCTCGGGTGGCTACACCTTC. The chain joins TRBV4-3 to TRBJ1-2; no clear D gene. Germline-derived CDR1 and CDR2 are LGHNA and YSLEER. This CDR3 comprises 15 residues. Trimming removed 5 bases at V and 7 bases at J, with 20 bases between.

The chain has TRBV29-1 and TRBJ2-3; 14 bases fit TRBD2. Germline loops: CDR1 SQVTM, CDR2 ANQGSEA. Losses at the gene ends were 4 bases for V and 6 bases for J; bases not matched to a gene: 6. CDR3 size: 15 residues. DNA for the CDR3: TGCAGCGTTGGACTAGCGGGAGGGAACACGGATACGCAGTATTTT. Its translation: CSVGLAGGNTDTQYF.

The chain combines TRBV7-2 with TRBJ1-1; D is perhaps TRBD1 (6 bases). The germline gives CDR1 SGHTA, CDR2 FQGNSA. CDR3 length: 13 amino acids. The V and J ends lost 5 bases and 3 bases respectively, with 10 bases between them. The CDR3 DNA is TGTGCCAGCAGCAAGGACAGATACACTGAAGCTTTCTTT. Protein: CASSKDRYTEAFF.

The V call is TRBV2, the J call TRBJ2-7; 7 nucleotides match TRBD1. Germline CDR1 SNHLY, CDR2 FYNNEI. Trimming took 8 bases from V and 3 from J; bases not matched to a gene: 7. The CDR3 runs 13 residues. CDR3: CASVRDRLYEQYF. The CDR3 nucleotides read TGTGCCAGCGTCCGGGACAGACTCTACGAGCAGTACTTC.

The V gene is TRBV2, the J gene TRBJ2-7; 9 nucleotides agree with TRBD1. Trimming at V came to 7 bases and at J to 5 bases, leaving 6 bases not matched to a gene. Germline CDR1 and CDR2: SNHLY and FYNNEI. The CDR3 contains 13 residues. CDR3 bases: TGTGCCAGCATTGGGACAGGGCTCCACGAGCAGTACTTC. Encoded protein: CASIGTGLHEQYF.

V and J are TRBV28 and TRBJ2-7; tentatively, D is TRBD1 (5 bases). The CDR3 contains 12 residues. CDR1 and CDR2 (germline): MDHEN, SYDVKM. Trimming stripped 10 bases from V and 7 bases from J, with 17 bases between. In DNA form, the CDR3 reads TGTGCCATCCAGGGTCGGAGCTGGGAGCAGTACTTC. This codes for CAIQGRSWEQYF.